This TCR beta chain was found in a study of response to subunit inactivated influenza vaccine. TCRdb redid the calling of the RT-PCR reads with MiXCR, one entry per CDR3 protein. This sample yields roughly 700,000 distinct CDR3 sequences, of which over 11% are seen a single time; around 7% belongs to the top ten. There are 15 residues in the CDR3. Germline trimming cut 1 base from V and 3 bases from J; bases unmatched to any gene: 3. From germline, CDR1 is SQVTM and CDR2 ANQGSEA. This clonotype was counted a few times. The source of this sequence is a man aged 45-65 years who received an inactivated influenza vaccine. This chain uses TRBV29-1 with TRBJ2-3, with 11 nucleotides matching TRBD2. The specimen was PBMCs from blood, collected less than 15 days before vaccination. The CDR3 loop reads CSVEGLAGYTDTQYF. The CDR3 bases are TGCAGCGTTGAAGGACTAGCGGGATATACAGATACGCAGTATTTT.